Listed below are T cell receptor beta chains from one sample, sequenced in a study of T-cell memory formation after mild COVID-19. TCRdb ran MiXCR on the 5' RACE reads and lists one entry per CDR3 protein. The sample contains more than 450,000 distinct CDR3 sequences, roughly 18% of which appear only once. Specimen: PBMCs or a T cell subset sorted from them (not recorded which). The receptors were sampled from an adult woman who had mild COVID-19 (a few samples of this study predate the infection). Cell type and time point are not known. The CDR3 runs from the conserved cysteine through the conserved F or W. A D gene is named only where the DNA matches it firmly. Clone size is given for some rows only: seen once, a few or many times, or a class if the clone is expanded.

D gene,J gene,V gene,clone size,CDR3 protein,CDR3 DNA
TRBD2,TRBJ2-1,TRBV24-1,few,CATSDSPGTSKNEQFF,TGTGCCACCAGTGATTCCCCCGGGACTAGCAAGAATGAGCAGTTCTTC
TRBD2,TRBJ2-1,TRBV12-3/TRBV12-4,few,CASSSASGGIGGQFF,TGTGCCAGCAGTTCGGCTAGCGGGGGCATAGGTGGTCAGTTCTTC
.,TRBJ2-3,TRBV7-3,.,CASSLGAGPADTKYF,TGTGCCAGCAGCTTAGGGGCTGGCCCCGCCGATACGAAGTATTTT
.,TRBJ2-7,TRBV5-1,few,CASSSAGDTSYEQYF,TGCGCCAGCAGCTCAGCAGGGGATACCTCCTACGAGCAGTACTTC
TRBD1,TRBJ2-3,TRBV4-1,.,CASSLGTGSVDTQYF,TGCGCCAGCAGCCTGGGGACAGGATCGGTAGATACGCAGTATTTT
.,TRBJ2-7,TRBV4-1,many,CASSQSWGGNYEQYF,TGCGCCAGCAGCCAATCTTGGGGCGGAAACTACGAGCAGTACTTC
TRBD1,TRBJ1-5,TRBV7-2,once,CASSLNPTGDSNQPQHF,TGTGCCAGCAGCTTAAACCCGACAGGGGATAGCAATCAGCCCCAGCATTTT
.,TRBJ1-2,TRBV29-1,.,CSVLALYGYTF,TGCAGCGTACTTGCCCTCTATGGCTACACCTTC
.,TRBJ2-5,TRBV10-3,few,CAISEQGDGETQYF,TGTGCCATCAGTGAACAAGGGGATGGGGAGACCCAGTACTTC
.,TRBJ2-7,TRBV12-3/TRBV12-4,.,CASTKGRGFPNEQYF,TGTGCCAGCACGAAAGGCAGGGGATTCCCCAACGAGCAGTACTTC
.,TRBJ2-5,TRBV5-1,.,CASSLAGAGAIQETQYF,TGCGCCAGCAGCTTGGCCGGGGCGGGGGCCATTCAAGAGACCCAGTACTTC
TRBD2,TRBJ2-5,TRBV29-1,.,CSVYQFGGASPPETQYF,TGCAGCGTTTATCAGTTCGGGGGGGCCAGCCCCCCCGAGACCCAGTACTTC
.,TRBJ2-7,TRBV4-1,.,CASSQEGAGSYEQYF,TGCGCCAGCAGCCAAGAAGGGGCAGGCTCCTACGAGCAGTACTTC
TRBD2,TRBJ2-7,TRBV18,few,CASSRGTSGSYEQYF,TGTGCCAGCTCACGCGGGACTAGCGGGTCCTACGAGCAGTACTTC
TRBD2,TRBJ2-4,TRBV6-5,.,CASSGTSGGGNIQYF,TGTGCCAGCAGTGGGACTTCGGGAGGGGGAAACATTCAGTACTTC
TRBD2,TRBJ2-5,TRBV6-5,.,CASSYLGTSGDQETQYF,TGTGCCAGCAGTTACTTAGGGACTAGCGGGGACCAAGAGACCCAGTACTTC
.,TRBJ1-1,TRBV6-1,.,CASSGSLNTEAFF,TGTGCCAGCAGCGGTAGCCTAAACACTGAAGCTTTCTTT
.,TRBJ2-1,TRBV14,.,CASSQLSGALDSYNEQFF,TGTGCCAGCAGCCAATTGTCGGGAGCCCTAGACTCCTACAATGAGCAGTTCTTC
TRBD1,TRBJ1-1,TRBV5-1,few,CASRPGQGNTEAFF,TGCGCCAGCAGACCTGGACAGGGGAACACTGAAGCTTTCTTT
.,TRBJ2-3,TRBV29-1,.,CSVETQSSTDTQYF,TGCAGCGTTGAAACACAGAGTAGCACAGATACGCAGTATTTT
.,TRBJ1-4,TRBV6-2/TRBV6-3,many,CASSYLGGRNEKLFF,TGTGCCAGCAGTTACCTCGGAGGCCGGAATGAAAAACTGTTTTTT
.,TRBJ2-1,TRBV3-1,few,CASSQGAYRNEQFF,TGTGCCAGCAGCCAGGGGGCGTATAGGAATGAGCAGTTCTTC
TRBD1,TRBJ2-3,TRBV2,.,CASSRGQGASDTQYF,TGTGCCAGCAGTCGCGGACAGGGGGCCTCAGATACGCAGTATTTT
TRBD2,TRBJ2-1,TRBV29-1,few,CSVSGGFYNEQFF,TGCAGCGTTAGCGGGGGGTTCTACAATGAGCAGTTCTTC
TRBD2,TRBJ2-3,TRBV7-9,few,CASSPPLAGGTDTQYF,TGTGCCAGCAGTCCCCCACTAGCGGGGGGCACAGATACGCAGTATTTT
TRBD1,TRBJ1-2,TRBV19,few,CASGDRALSYGYTF,TGTGCCAGTGGGGACAGGGCGCTTTCCTATGGCTACACCTTC
.,TRBJ1-2,TRBV20-1,.,CSASMTQGSYGYTF,TGCAGTGCTAGCATGACACAGGGAAGCTATGGCTACACCTTC
TRBD1,TRBJ2-7,TRBV15,.,CATSRDISTGGEQYF,TGTGCCACCAGCAGAGATATCTCGACAGGGGGAGAGCAGTACTTC